These 12 T cell receptor beta chains share one sample of origin, sequenced in a study of blood T cell repertoires in COVID-19. Some clones are missing from TCRdb's copy, which holds only in-frame ones; the method was immunoSEQ multiplex PCR. The sample carries roughly 34,000 clones, 70% to 90% recorded once. The sample taken for sequencing was peripheral blood. These receptor sequences come from an elderly woman with active or convalescent COVID-19.

The chain links TRBV23-1 to TRBJ1-6; D unresolved. TRBV23-1 counts as an open reading frame of uncertain function. CDR3 length: 14 amino acids. V was clipped by 1 base and J by 7 bases, with 8 bases between them. CDR3 sequence reads: CASSQCILNSPLHF. The CDR3 coding sequence is TGCGCCAGCAGTCAATGCATACTCAATTCACCCCTCCACTTT.

This clone was observed once. The genes are TRBV7-9 and TRBJ1-1, with a weak D call TRBD1 (6 bases). The CDR3 is 15 amino acids. Germline CDR1 is SEHNR and CDR2 is FQNEAQ (reference sequence). V shed 6 bases and J shed 2 bases, with 16 bases lying between them. The CDR3 here is CASRKETGVNTEAFF. The CDR3 DNA sequence: TGTGCCAGCAGGAAAGAGACAGGAGTTAACACTGAAGCTTTCTTT.

A few counts support this clone. The chain is built from TRBV5-1 and TRBJ1-2; TRBD1 matches 7 bases. V was clipped by 0 bases and J by 0 bases; unmatched bases: 5. There are 16 residues in the CDR3. Germline-derived CDR1 and CDR2 are SGHRS and YFSETQ. CDR3 bases: TGCGCCAGCAGCTTGGCCAAGGGGGCGGCTAACTATGGCTACACCTTC. The encoded protein is CASSLAKGAANYGYTF.

The gene calls are TRBV7-2 and TRBJ2-5; 7 bases align to TRBD1. This CDR3 is built from 13 residues. Germline V gives CDR1 SGHTA, CDR2 FQGNSA. Losses at the gene ends were 1 base for V and 6 bases for J; bases not matched to a gene: 2. The CDR3 loop reads CASSLGQGQTQYF. In DNA, the CDR3 is TGTGCCAGCAGCTTAGGACAGGGCCAGACCCAGTACTTC.

The CDR3 DNA reads as TGCGCCAGCAGCCCGACAGGGTTTGCTGGCTACACCTTC. Translation gives CASSPTGFAGYTF. The chain couples TRBV5-1 to TRBJ1-2, with 7 positions matching TRBD1. The J segment lost 7 bases and the V segment lost 4 bases, leaving 7 bases of the junction unmatched. The CDR3 has 13 residues. CDR1 is SGHRS and CDR2 is YFSETQ in the germline V gene.

The genes are TRBV24-1 and TRBJ1-5; D gene unclear. CDR1 and CDR2 from the germline V gene are KGHDR and SFDVKD. Trimming pared 2 bases from V and 2 bases from J, leaving 6 bases between. The CDR3 is 14 residues long. CDR3 sequence (DNA): TGTGCCACCAGTGATTGGAGGGGCAATCAGCCCCAGCATTTT. Translated: CATSDWRGNQPQHF.

The J gene is TRBJ1-6, the V gene TRBV27; 8 bases are shared with TRBD1. The ends lost 4 bases at V and 6 bases at J; junction bases unmatched: 5. The germline V gene encodes CDR1 MNHEY and CDR2 SMNVEV (reference sequence). The CDR3 length is 15 residues. The CDR3 DNA is TGTGCCAGCAGTTCCTCCGACAGGGGTAATTCACCCCTCCACTTT. Translation gives CASSSSDRGNSPLHF.

The chain joins TRBV7-9 to TRBJ2-7; 7 nucleotides align to TRBD1. The germline CDR1 and CDR2 sequences are SEHNR and FQNEAQ (reference sequence). The CDR3 extends over 16 amino acids. V was clipped by 4 bases and J by 6 bases; unmatched bases: 15. The CDR3 nucleotides read TGTGCCAGCAGCTACAGGGGTGTTGCTAGGTCTGTCGAGCAGTACTTC. It codes for CASSYRGVARSVEQYF.

This chain connects TRBV30 to TRBJ2-3; 9 bases align to TRBD2. Germline V lookup: CDR1 GTSNPN, CDR2 SVGIG (reference sequence). The V and J ends lost 2 bases and 5 bases, in that order; junction bases with no gene match: 5. This CDR3 comprises 14 residues. This CDR3 is CAWSQRGAGDTQYF. For the CDR3, the DNA is TGTGCCTGGAGTCAGCGGGGGGCGGGAGATACGCAGTATTTT.

The chain is built from TRBV7-3 and TRBJ2-3; no clear D gene. The germline V and J ends were trimmed by 4 bases and 8 bases, with 19 bases remaining between them. Germline V gene data show CDR1 as SGHTA and CDR2 as FQGTGA. The CDR3 totals 15 residues. In DNA form, the CDR3 reads TGTGCCAGCAGCTCCTCACCCATTCCCTGGGCTACGCAGTATTTT. It encodes CASSSSPIPWATQYF. Full variable domain (outside the CDR3, taken from reference TRBV7-3 and TRBJ2-3): GAGVSQTPSNKVTEKGKYVELRCDPISGHTALYWYRQSLGQGPEFLIYFQGTGAADDSGLPNDRFFAVRPEGSVSTLKIQRTERGDSAVYLCASSSSPIPWATQYFGPGTRLTVL.

This chain connects TRBV27 to TRBJ1-2; TRBD1 might be the D (6 bases). Germline assignment: CDR1 MNHEY and CDR2 SMNVEV (reference sequence). V dropped 6 bases and J dropped 4 bases, with 30 bases sitting between them. The CDR3 spans 19 residues. This CDR3 reads CASSTNRHLPGQPLYGYTF. The CDR3 DNA follows: TGTGCCAGCAGCACGAACCGACATCTCCCGGGACAACCCCTCTATGGCTACACCTTC.

The rearrangement joins TRBV5-1 to TRBJ2-3; a weak D match, TRBD2 (5 bases). V was shortened by 1 base and J by 3 bases, with 18 bases between the two germline ends. Germline V lookup: CDR1 SGHRS, CDR2 YFSETQ. This CDR3 is 17 amino acids long. Here the CDR3 DNA reads TGCGCCAGCAGCTTGACCCCCGGGGAGCAAAGGACAGATACGCAGTATTTT. It translates to CASSLTPGEQRTDTQYF.